This TCR beta chain was captured in a study of ipilimumab plus nivolumab after autologous stem cell transplantation. Sequencing used immunoSEQ multiplex PCR; TCRdb keeps in-frame clones, though not all of them. The sample gives some 6,200 clones, 85% to 90% of which show up once; approximately 5.4% is in the top ten. Starting 14 to 28 days after autologous transplant, ipilimumab 1 mg/kg was given. The CDR3 sequence is 12 residues long. V gave up 4 bases and J gave up 2 bases, with 7 bases separating them. Germline V lookup: CDR1 SGHRS, CDR2 YFSETQ. V is TRBV5-1 and J is TRBJ2-7, with D perhaps assigned TRBD1 or TRBD2 (5 bases each). The receptor was isolated from a female donor with multiple myeloma. The material sequenced was PBMCs, taken in a trial of ipilimumab plus nivolumab as post-transplant consolidation. The CDR3 DNA reads TGCGCCAGCAGCGAGGGGACCTACGAGCAGTACTTC. The encoded protein is CASSEGTYEQYF.